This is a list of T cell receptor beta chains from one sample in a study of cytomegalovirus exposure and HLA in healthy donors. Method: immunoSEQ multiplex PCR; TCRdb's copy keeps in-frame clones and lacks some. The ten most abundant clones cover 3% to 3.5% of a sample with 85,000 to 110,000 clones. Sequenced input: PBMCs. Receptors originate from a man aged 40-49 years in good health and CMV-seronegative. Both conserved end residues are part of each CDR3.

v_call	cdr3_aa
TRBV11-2	CASSKRESPYEQYF
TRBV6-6	CASSLDYSKQYF
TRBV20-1	CSARDISNTF
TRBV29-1	CSVGDRNIASTDTQYF
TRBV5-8	CASSSKTWGAYYGYTF
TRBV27	CASSFSSGRAYTGELFF
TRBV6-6	CASRRTRGMNTEAFF
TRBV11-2	CASSLVLRALAGVRNEQFF
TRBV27	CASSLSIQGLNTGELFF
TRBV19	CASSIRMGLSTDTQYF
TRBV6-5	CASSSLGRGNSPLHF
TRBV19	CASSLRTTSTDTQYF
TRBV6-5	CASSYGTGVYEQYF
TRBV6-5	CASSSGGQNYGYTF
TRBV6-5	CASSSAGTGDDEQFF
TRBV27	CASSLSQLAGSYEQYF
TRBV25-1	CASSVDRDYTKTQYF
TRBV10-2	CASTLEVTDTQYF
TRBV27	CASSVTQGGSPLHF
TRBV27	CASSLFQGSYGYTF
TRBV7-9	CASTLGQKNSPLHF
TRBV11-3	CASSLGSGRTDTQYF
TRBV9	CASSSPGTSGSAETQYF
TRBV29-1	CSVVAPGQGADEQYF
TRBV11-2	CASSLDRNSPLHF
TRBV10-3	CAISEVGESGYTF
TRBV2	CASSDGQGYEQYF
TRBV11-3	CASSPLAGSYNEQFF
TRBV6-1	CASSEMGTVTYEQYF
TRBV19	CASRTRGQDSPLHF
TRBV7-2	CASSPGWGEETQYF
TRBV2	CASSEAWAGTEAFF
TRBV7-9	CASSAQGLNTEAFF
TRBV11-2	CASSLQGGNTEAFF
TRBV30	CAWSVPDMEAGEQYF
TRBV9	CASSVGTSGRALETQYF
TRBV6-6	CASVKAGPPYNEQFF
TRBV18	CASRGVGQPQHF
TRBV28	CASSPGLTTSLETQYF
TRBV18	CASSPPRDRGTEAFF
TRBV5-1	CASSLTTSVEREQYF
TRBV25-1	CASSGGTGSPYGYTF